This note documents a single T cell receptor delta chain sequence. What it binds is unknown. These data come from a study of Vδ1+ human thymocytes. Study-wide findings and caveats: Despite high sort purity, roughly 20% of thymic T cell receptor delta sequences were Vdelta2. Thymic TRG and TRD repertoires appeared highly polyclonal, with Gaussian CDR3 length distributions.

CDR3 size: 21 residues. The ends were cut back, 4 bases at V and 0 bases at J, with 30 bases in the middle. The germline V gene has CDR1 TSWWSYY and CDR2 QGS. RNA was extracted from the cells and then reverse transcribed. Multiplex PCR used pooled V-gene forward primers and a constant-region reverse primer to amplify CDR3s. TCRdb re-analyzed the multiplex PCR reads via CATT. The sample yields more than 50,000 delta-chain clones, more than 12% seen once. This sequence originates from a girl under two years old who had congenital heart surgery. Sequences were obtained from Vdelta1+ gamma-delta thymocytes from the thymus. Subset here: FACS-sorted CD3+ TCRalphabeta- TCRVdelta1+ TCRVdelta2- thymocytes. This chain joins TRDV1 and TRDJ1, with D possibly TRDD3 on 5 matching bases. The CDR3 region has the DNA TGTGCTCTTGGGGTCTCCCTCCACCCCTTGGGGCTACACCTTTACACCGATAAACTCATCTTT. Translated, it gives CALGVSLHPLGLHLYTDKLIF.